This record looks at one T cell receptor (beta chain) sequence and its context. This entry is derived from a study of neoadjuvant anti-PD-1 for oral cavity cancer. Sequencing used immunoSEQ multiplex PCR; TCRdb keeps in-frame clones, though not all of them. The table includes 75,000 or so clones, about 84% detected once. The clonotype originates from a person aged 40 to 85 with oral cavity squamous cell carcinoma. The starting material was PBMCs, obtained before nivolumab (anti-PD-1) treatment.

CDR3 DNA sequence: TGTGCCAGTAATCATCCAGGGTCAACTAATGAAAAACTGTTTTTT. It is translated as CASNHPGSTNEKLFF. V and J are TRBV19 and TRBJ1-4, with a possible D match to TRBD1 (5 bases). Trimming removed 7 bases at V and 0 bases at J, with 12 bases between. The CDR3 runs 15 residues. Germline lookup yields CDR1 LNHDA and CDR2 SQIVND (reference sequence). The full variable domain, in which reference TRBV19 and TRBJ1-4 provide the parts outside the CDR3, is DGGITQSPKYLFRKEGQNVTLSCEQNLNHDAMYWYRQDPGQGLRLIYYSQIVNDFQKGDIAEGYSVSREKKESFPLTVTSAQKNPTAFYLCASNHPGSTNEKLFFGSGTQLSVL.